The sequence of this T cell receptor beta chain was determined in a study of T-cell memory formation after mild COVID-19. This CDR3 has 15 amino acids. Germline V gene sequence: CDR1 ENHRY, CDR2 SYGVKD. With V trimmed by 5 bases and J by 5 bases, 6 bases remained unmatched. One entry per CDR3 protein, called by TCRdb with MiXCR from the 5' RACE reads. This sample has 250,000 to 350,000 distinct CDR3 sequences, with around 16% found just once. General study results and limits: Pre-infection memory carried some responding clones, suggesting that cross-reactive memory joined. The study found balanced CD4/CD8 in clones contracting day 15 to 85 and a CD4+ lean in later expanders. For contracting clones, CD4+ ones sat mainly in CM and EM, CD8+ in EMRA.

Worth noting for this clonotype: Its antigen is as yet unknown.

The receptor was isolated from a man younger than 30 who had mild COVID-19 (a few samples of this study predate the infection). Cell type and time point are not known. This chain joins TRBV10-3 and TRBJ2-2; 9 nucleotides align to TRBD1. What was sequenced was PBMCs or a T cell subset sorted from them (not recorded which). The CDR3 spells CAISKDRGNTGELFF. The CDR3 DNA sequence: TGTGCCATCAGTAAAGACAGGGGGAATACCGGGGAGCTGTTTTTT.